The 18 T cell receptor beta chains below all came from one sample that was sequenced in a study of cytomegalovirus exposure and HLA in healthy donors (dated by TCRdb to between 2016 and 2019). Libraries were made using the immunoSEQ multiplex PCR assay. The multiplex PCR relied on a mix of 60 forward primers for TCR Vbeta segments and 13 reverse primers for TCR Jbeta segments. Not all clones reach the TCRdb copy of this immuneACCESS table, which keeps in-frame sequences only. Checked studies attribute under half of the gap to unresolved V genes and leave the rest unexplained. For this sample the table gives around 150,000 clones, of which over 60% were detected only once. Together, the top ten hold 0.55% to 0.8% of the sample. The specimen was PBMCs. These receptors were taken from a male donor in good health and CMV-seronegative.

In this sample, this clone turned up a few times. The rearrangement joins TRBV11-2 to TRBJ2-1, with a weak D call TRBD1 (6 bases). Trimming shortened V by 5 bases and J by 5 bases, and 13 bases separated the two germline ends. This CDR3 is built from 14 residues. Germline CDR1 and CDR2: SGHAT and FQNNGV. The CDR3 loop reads CASSPTGSNNEQFF. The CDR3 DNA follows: TGTGCCAGCAGCCCGACAGGCTCAAACAATGAGCAGTTCTTC.

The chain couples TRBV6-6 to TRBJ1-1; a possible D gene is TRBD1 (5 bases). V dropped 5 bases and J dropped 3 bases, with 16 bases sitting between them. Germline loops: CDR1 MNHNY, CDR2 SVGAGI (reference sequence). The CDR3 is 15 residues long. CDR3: CASSPRGAGYTEAFF. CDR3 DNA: TGTGCCAGCAGTCCGCGTGGGGCGGGGTACACTGAAGCTTTCTTT.

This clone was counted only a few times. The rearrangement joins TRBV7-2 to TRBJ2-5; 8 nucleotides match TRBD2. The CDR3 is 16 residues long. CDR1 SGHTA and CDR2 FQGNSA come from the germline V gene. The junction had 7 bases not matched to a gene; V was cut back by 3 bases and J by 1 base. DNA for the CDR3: TGTGCCAGCAGCTTGGGGGACGGGGGGGCCCAAGAGACCCAGTACTTC. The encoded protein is CASSLGDGGAQETQYF. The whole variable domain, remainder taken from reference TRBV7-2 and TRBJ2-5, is GAGVSQSPSNKVTEKGKDVELRCDPISGHTALYWYRQSLGQGLEFLIYFQGNSAPDKSGLPSDRFSAERTGGSVSTLTIQRTQQEDSAVYLCASSLGDGGAQETQYFGPGTRLLVL.

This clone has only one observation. CDR3 residues: CASTGTGGAGGYTF. The CDR3 nucleotides are TGTGCCAGCACCGGGACAGGGGGCGCGGGTGGCTACACCTTC. V is TRBV6-6 and J is TRBJ1-2; 12 bases map to TRBD1. CDR1 MNHNY and CDR2 SVGAGI come from the germline V gene (reference sequence). The CDR3 loop spans 14 amino acids. J gave up 7 bases and V 7 bases, and 7 bases lay outside the gene matches.

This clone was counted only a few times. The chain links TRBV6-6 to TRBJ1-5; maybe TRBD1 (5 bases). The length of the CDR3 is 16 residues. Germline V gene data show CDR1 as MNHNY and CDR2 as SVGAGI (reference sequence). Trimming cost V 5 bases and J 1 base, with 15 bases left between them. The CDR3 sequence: CASSNEQGGSNQPQHF. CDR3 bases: TGTGCCAGCAGTAATGAGCAGGGAGGGAGCAATCAGCCCCAGCATTTT.

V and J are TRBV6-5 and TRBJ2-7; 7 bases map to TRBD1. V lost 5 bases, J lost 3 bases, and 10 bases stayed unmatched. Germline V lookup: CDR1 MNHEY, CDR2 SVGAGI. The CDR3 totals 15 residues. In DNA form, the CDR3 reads TGTGCCAGCAGTGCCCCCGGGACAGCCCTCTACGAGCAGTACTTC. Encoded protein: CASSAPGTALYEQYF.

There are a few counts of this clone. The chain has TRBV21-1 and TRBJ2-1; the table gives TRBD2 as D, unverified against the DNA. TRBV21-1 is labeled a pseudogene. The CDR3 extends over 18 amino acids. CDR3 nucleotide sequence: TGTGCCAGCCGACCGGGACTAGCGGGAGGGAACTCCTACAATGAGCAGTTCTTC. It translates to CASRPGLAGGNSYNEQFF.

CDR3: CASSNGGTGGYEQYF. The DNA for the CDR3 is TGTGCCAGCAGCAACGGTGGGACAGGGGGCTACGAGCAGTACTTC. The chain has TRBV21-1 and TRBJ2-7; the table's D call of TRBD1 was not tested on the DNA. TRBV21-1 represents a pseudogene. CDR3 size: 15 residues.

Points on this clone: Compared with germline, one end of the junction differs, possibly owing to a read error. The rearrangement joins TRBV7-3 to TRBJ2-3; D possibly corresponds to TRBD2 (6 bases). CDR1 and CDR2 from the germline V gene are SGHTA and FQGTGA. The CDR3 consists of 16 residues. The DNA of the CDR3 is TGTGCCAGCAGTTTAAGGAGCCGGGAGCTCACAGATACGCAGTATTTT. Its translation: CASSLRSRELTDTQYF.

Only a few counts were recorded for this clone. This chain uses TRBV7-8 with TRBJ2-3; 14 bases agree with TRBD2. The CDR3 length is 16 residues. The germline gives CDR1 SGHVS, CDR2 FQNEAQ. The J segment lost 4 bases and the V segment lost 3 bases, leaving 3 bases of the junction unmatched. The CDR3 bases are TGTGCCAGCAGCTTCGGACTAGCGGGGGGCCCAGATACGCAGTATTTT. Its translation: CASSFGLAGGPDTQYF.

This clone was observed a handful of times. The CDR3 nucleotides are TGTGCCATCAGTGAGTCGACCAGGGCGAACACTGAAGCTTTCTTT. Its protein is CAISESTRANTEAFF. The V gene is TRBV10-3, the J gene TRBJ1-1; possible D gene TRBD1, 5 bases. The CDR3 is made up of 15 amino acids. V gave up 0 bases and J gave up 1 base, with 9 bases separating them. The germline V gene encodes CDR1 ENHRY and CDR2 SYGVKD.

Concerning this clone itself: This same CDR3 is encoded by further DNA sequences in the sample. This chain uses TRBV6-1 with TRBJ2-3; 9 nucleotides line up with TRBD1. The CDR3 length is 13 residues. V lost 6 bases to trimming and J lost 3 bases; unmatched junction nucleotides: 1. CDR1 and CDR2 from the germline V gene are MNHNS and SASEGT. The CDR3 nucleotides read TGTGCCAGCAGGGACAGGGGAACAGATACGCAGTATTTT. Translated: CASRDRGTDTQYF.

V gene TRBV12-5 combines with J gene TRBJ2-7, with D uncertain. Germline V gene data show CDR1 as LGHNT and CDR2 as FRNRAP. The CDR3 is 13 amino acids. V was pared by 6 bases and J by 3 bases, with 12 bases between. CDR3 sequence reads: CASGGSVGYEQYF. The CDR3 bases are TGTGCTAGTGGCGGGTCAGTTGGCTACGAGCAGTACTTC.

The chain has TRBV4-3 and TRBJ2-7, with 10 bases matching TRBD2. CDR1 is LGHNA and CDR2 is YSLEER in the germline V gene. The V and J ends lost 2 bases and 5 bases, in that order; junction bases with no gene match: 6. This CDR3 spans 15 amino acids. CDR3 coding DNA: TGCGCCAGCAGCCAACTAGCGGGAGCGCGTCACGAGCAGTACTTC. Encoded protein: CASSQLAGARHEQYF.

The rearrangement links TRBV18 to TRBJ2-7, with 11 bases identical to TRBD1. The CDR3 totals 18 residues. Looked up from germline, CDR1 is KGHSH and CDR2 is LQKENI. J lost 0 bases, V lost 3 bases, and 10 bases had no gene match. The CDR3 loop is CASSPRKGQGANSYEQYF. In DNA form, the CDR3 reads TGTGCCAGCTCACCCCGGAAAGGACAGGGGGCAAACTCCTACGAGCAGTACTTC.

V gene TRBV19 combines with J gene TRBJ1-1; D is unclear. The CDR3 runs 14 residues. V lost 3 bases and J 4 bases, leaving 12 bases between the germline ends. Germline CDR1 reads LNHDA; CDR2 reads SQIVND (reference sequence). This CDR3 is CASSILAGGTEAFF. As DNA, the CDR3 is TGTGCCAGTAGTATCCTGGCAGGTGGCACTGAAGCTTTCTTT.

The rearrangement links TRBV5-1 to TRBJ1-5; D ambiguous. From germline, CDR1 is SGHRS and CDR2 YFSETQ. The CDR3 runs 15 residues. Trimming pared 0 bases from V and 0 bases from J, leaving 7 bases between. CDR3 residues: CASSLGGVSNQPQHF. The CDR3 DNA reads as TGCGCCAGCAGCTTGGGCGGAGTTAGCAATCAGCCCCAGCATTTT.

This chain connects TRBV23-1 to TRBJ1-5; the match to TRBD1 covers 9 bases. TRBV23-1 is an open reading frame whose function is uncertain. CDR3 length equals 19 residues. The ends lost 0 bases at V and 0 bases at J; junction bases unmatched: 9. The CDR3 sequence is CASSQSPGQGSRSNQPQHF. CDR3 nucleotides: TGCGCCAGCAGTCAATCTCCGGGACAGGGAAGCCGTAGCAATCAGCCCCAGCATTTT.